The 14 T cell receptor beta chains reported below all come from one sample, sequenced in a study of blood T cell repertoires in COVID-19. The table came from immunoSEQ multiplex PCR; TCRdb's copy has only in-frame clones and leaves some out. The table has about 99,000 clones, roughly 84% seen once. Sequencing was done on a sample of peripheral blood. The receptors originated from a man aged 65 to 85 with active or convalescent COVID-19.

Remarks on this clone: This sample also contains other DNA sequences that code for the same CDR3. V and J are TRBV6-2 or TRBV6-3 and TRBJ2-3; TRBD2 matches 13 bases. Unmatched junction bases numbered 4, after V lost 3 bases and J lost 1 base. The CDR3 sequence is 17 residues long. Germline V gene lookup returns CDR1 MNHEY and CDR2 SVGEGT. The CDR3 DNA sequence: TGTGCCAGCAGTTATAGAGGACTAGCGGGGGGCACAGATACGCAGTATTTT. This codes for CASSYRGLAGGTDTQYF.

This clone was picked up a small number of times. The chain carries TRBV9 and TRBJ2-1; 8 bases align to TRBD1. Unmatched junction bases numbered 0, after V lost 0 bases and J lost 7 bases. CDR1 and CDR2 (germline): SGDLS, YYNGEE. The CDR3 runs to 13 residues. The CDR3 spells CASSVDRGNEQFF. CDR3 bases: TGTGCCAGCAGCGTAGACAGGGGGAATGAGCAGTTCTTC.

The chain has TRBV6-6 and TRBJ2-1, with D perhaps TRBD2 (5 bases). Trimming shortened V by 7 bases and J by 8 bases, and 15 bases separated the two germline ends. The CDR3 length is 13 residues. Germline CDR1 reads MNHNY; CDR2 reads SVGAGI (reference sequence). DNA of the CDR3: TGTGCCAGCAAACGGGGTTTGGGTTATGAGCAGTTCTTC. Protein: CASKRGLGYEQFF.

This chain links TRBV5-1 with TRBJ2-3; TRBD1 might be the D (6 bases). This CDR3 has 15 amino acids. The ends were cut back, 4 bases at V and 3 bases at J, with 15 bases in the middle. In germline, CDR1 is SGHRS, CDR2 YFSETQ. CDR3 nucleotides: TGCGCCAGCAGCCTAACAGGGATCGGGACAGATACGCAGTATTTT. Its protein product is CASSLTGIGTDTQYF. Complete variable domain (other parts from reference TRBV5-1 and TRBJ2-3): KAGVTQTPRYLIKTRGQQVTLSCSPISGHRSVSWYQQTPGQGLQFLFEYFSETQRNKGNFPGRFSGRQFSNSRSEMNVSTLELGDSALYLCASSLTGIGTDTQYFGPGTRLTVL.

A single count supports this clone. This rearrangement joins TRBV6-6 to TRBJ2-7, with a weak D call TRBD1 (5 bases). The CDR3 is 15 amino acids. Germline loops: CDR1 MNHNY, CDR2 SVGAGI (reference sequence). Trimming pared 4 bases from V and 9 bases from J, leaving 22 bases between. CDR3 nucleotides: TGTGCCAGCAGTTCCCCAGGCAGGGAAGGCTCTGGGCAGTACTTC. It yields the protein CASSSPGREGSGQYF.

This clone was seen just once. The rearrangement links TRBV10-1 to TRBJ1-4; weak D call: TRBD1 (6 bases). Per germline, CDR1 WNHNN and CDR2 SYGVQD (reference sequence). V lost 9 bases, J lost 2 bases, and 19 bases lay in between. This CDR3 has 16 residues. The CDR3 region is CARILQGEVTNEKLFF. CDR3 DNA sequence: TGCGCCAGGATCCTACAGGGAGAGGTGACTAATGAAAAACTGTTTTTT.

CDR3 in amino acids: CASSLTTSGAGELFF. The CDR3 DNA sequence: TGCGCCAGCAGCCTCACTACTAGCGGGGCTGGGGAGCTGTTTTTT. V and J are TRBV5-1 and TRBJ2-2, with 10 positions matching TRBD2. CDR1 is SGHRS and CDR2 is YFSETQ in the germline V gene. The CDR3 covers 15 residues. The J segment lost 8 bases and the V segment lost 4 bases, leaving 8 bases of the junction unmatched.

The J gene is TRBJ2-2, the V gene TRBV6-6, with 7 bases lining up with TRBD2. The ends lost 7 bases at V and 6 bases at J; junction bases unmatched: 11. Per germline, CDR1 MNHNY and CDR2 SVGAGI (reference sequence). The CDR3 has 15 residues. The CDR3 loop reads CASTQRGGGAGELFF. The CDR3 coding sequence is TGTGCCAGCACCCAGCGCGGCGGGGGTGCCGGGGAGCTGTTTTTT.

V and J are TRBV28 and TRBJ1-5; 7 bases match TRBD1. CDR3 length equals 14 residues. V lost 6 bases to trimming and J lost 2 bases; unmatched junction nucleotides: 4. Germline loops: CDR1 MDHEN, CDR2 SYDVKM. This CDR3 reads CASRGTARNQPQHF. The CDR3 region has the DNA TGTGCCAGCAGGGGGACAGCCCGCAATCAGCCCCAGCATTTT.

V is TRBV4-1 and J is TRBJ1-2; TRBD1 is a possible D gene (5 bases). Per germline, CDR1 MGHRA and CDR2 YSYEKL. This CDR3 has 15 residues. The V and J ends lost 4 bases and 2 bases respectively, with 14 bases between them. CDR3: CASSPGGAMNYGYTF. For the CDR3, the DNA is TGCGCCAGCAGCCCGGGTGGGGCGATGAACTATGGCTACACCTTC.

V and J are TRBV5-6 and TRBJ1-2, with D maybe TRBD1 (6 bases). V lost 5 bases and J lost 1, with 9 bases in between. Per the germline V gene, CDR1 is SGHDT and CDR2 is YYEEEE. This CDR3 has 13 amino acids. The CDR3 region has the DNA TGTGCCAGCAGTGAACAGGGTAACTATGGCTACACCTTC. Translation: CASSEQGNYGYTF.

This clone occurred once. The gene calls are TRBV18 and TRBJ2-5; D gene unclear. Trimming took 3 bases from V and 4 from J, leaving 9 bases between them. The germline CDR1 and CDR2 sequences are KGHSH and LQKENI. The CDR3 runs to 13 residues. CDR3 sequence: CASSPPTRETQYF. CDR3 nucleotides: TGTGCCAGCTCACCTCCCACACGAGAGACCCAGTACTTC.

The rearrangement links TRBV6-5 to TRBJ2-5, with TRBD2 identical over 7 bases. Germline CDR1 is MNHEY and CDR2 is SVGAGI. The CDR3 runs 16 residues. V dropped 0 bases and J dropped 2; count of bases not matched to a gene: 6. The CDR3 loop reads CASSYSTGGLQETQYF. In DNA form, the CDR3 reads TGTGCCAGCAGTTACTCGACCGGGGGGTTACAAGAGACCCAGTACTTC.

The chain combines TRBV11-3 with TRBJ2-2; TRBD2 is a possible D gene (5 bases). CDR1 is SGHNT and CDR2 is YENEEA in the germline V gene. Trimming shortened V by 1 base and J by 6 bases, and 12 bases separated the two germline ends. The CDR3 covers 15 residues. The CDR3 sequence: CASSLGSRVSGELFF. The CDR3, as DNA: TGTGCCAGCAGCTTAGGATCGAGGGTTTCCGGGGAGCTGTTTTTT.